These 10 T cell receptor beta chains share one sample of origin, sequenced in a study of tumor and adjacent non-tumor tissue in lung cancer. The template was RNA from unsorted bulk tissue. The library came from three nested PCR rounds adapted from ARM-PCR protocols. Each CDR3 protein is one row after TCRdb ran MiXCR on the multiplex PCR reads. The data show fewer than 150,000 distinct CDR3 sequences, around 61% seen once. The sequenced sample consisted of lung tumor tissue. These receptor sequences come from a man aged 60-69 years with small cell lung cancer.

This clonotype showed up many times. The rearrangement joins TRBV5-4 to TRBJ2-3, with 8 bases lining up with TRBD2. CDR3 length equals 15 residues. The V and J ends lost 5 bases and 0 bases, in that order; junction bases with no gene match: 5. Germline lookup yields CDR1 SGHNT and CDR2 YYREEE (reference sequence). This chain's CDR3 is CASRPASGSTDTQYF. CDR3 DNA sequence: TGTGCCAGCAGGCCTGCTAGCGGGAGCACAGATACGCAGTATTTT.

J is TRBJ2-6 and V is TRBV29-1, with 10 bases fitting TRBD1. V gave up 8 bases and J gave up 0 bases; unmatched junction bases: 7. In germline, CDR1 is SQVTM, CDR2 ANQGSEA. The CDR3 runs to 16 residues. CDR3 sequence (DNA): TGCAGCATGGACCGGGACAGGGGCTCTGGGGCCAACGTCCTGACTTTC. It codes for CSMDRDRGSGANVLTF.

This clonotype has only a few counts. The chain links TRBV6-1 to TRBJ2-3, with D perhaps being TRBD1 or TRBD2 (5 bases each). V was trimmed by 6 bases and J by 8 bases, leaving 21 bases between them. In germline, CDR1 is MNHNS, CDR2 SASEGT. The CDR3 totals 15 residues. This CDR3 is CASSRDADLRGTQYF. The CDR3 DNA is TGTGCCAGCAGCCGGGACGCCGACCTCCGGGGTACGCAGTATTTT.

Details on this clonotype: One end of the junction fails to match germline, which may point to a read error. The V gene is TRBV5-8, the J gene TRBJ2-1, with 8 bases fitting TRBD1. The germline CDR1 and CDR2 sequences are SGHTS and YDEGEE. The CDR3 loop spans 16 amino acids. For the CDR3, the DNA is TGTACCAGCAGCTTTCGCCCCGGGACAGGACACAATGAGCAGTTCTTC. It translates to CTSSFRPGTGHNEQFF. Full variable domain (rest looked up from reference TRBV5-8 and TRBJ2-1): EAGVTQSPTHLIKTRGQQATLRCSPISGHTSVYWYQQALGLGLQFLLWYDEGEERNRGNFPPRFSGRQFPNYSSELNVNALELEDSALYLCTSSFRPGTGHNEQFFGPGTRLTVL.

The chain combines TRBV7-9 with TRBJ2-1; D perhaps matches TRBD1 (5 bases). Trimming removed 5 bases from V and 3 bases from J, with 17 bases in between. CDR1 and CDR2 (germline): SEHNR, FQNEAQ (reference sequence). This CDR3 has 16 amino acids. The CDR3 DNA reads TGTGCCAGCAGCCCTCGGACAAGAGCGAGCTACAATGAGCAGTTCTTC. Residues: CASSPRTRASYNEQFF.

This clonotype was seen a few times. This sequence may be a read error, since a much larger clone differs from it by one base. The V gene is TRBV5-6, the J gene TRBJ1-1, with D unclear. This CDR3 is built from 11 residues. Germline V gives CDR1 SGHDT, CDR2 YYEEEE. The CDR3, as DNA: TGTGTCAGCAGCTTGGTGACTGAAGCTTTCTTT. Encoded protein: CVSSLVTEAFF.

This clonotype was seen ten or more times. V usage is TRBV5-1 and J usage is TRBJ1-2, with D possibly matching TRBD1 (5 bases). Germline V lookup: CDR1 SGHRS, CDR2 YFSETQ. V lost 4 bases to trimming and J lost 6 bases, with 16 bases between them. The length of the CDR3 is 14 residues. The CDR3 sequence is CASSHTGRGDGYTF. The CDR3 coding sequence is TGCGCCAGCAGCCACACCGGAAGAGGGGATGGCTACACCTTC.

DNA for the CDR3: TGTGCCAGCAGCTTATTGGGTAGCGAAGCTTTCTTT. Translating gives CASSLLGSEAFF. The chain links TRBV7-9 to TRBJ1-1, with D hard to call. From germline, CDR1 is SEHNR and CDR2 FQNEAQ (reference sequence). The CDR3 spans 12 residues. V was pared by 2 bases and J by 8 bases, with 9 bases between. The full variable domain, its missing parts supplied by reference TRBV7-9 and TRBJ1-1, is DTGVSQNPRHKITKRGQNVTFRCDPISEHNRLYWYRQTLGQGPEFLTYFQNEAQLEKSRLLSDRFSAERPKGSFSTLEIQRTEQGDSAMYLCASSLLGSEAFFGQGTRLTVV.

This clonotype came up once. Since a much larger clone is just one base distant, this may be a read error. The chain couples TRBV7-9 to TRBJ2-5; no definite D call. Per germline, CDR1 SEHNR and CDR2 FQNEAQ (reference sequence). The V and J ends lost 5 bases and 4 bases respectively, with 8 bases between them. The CDR3 covers 12 residues. As DNA, the CDR3 is TGTGCCAGCAGCGAAGAACGAGAGACCCAGTACTTC. Amino acids: CASSEERETQYF.

Of note for this clonotype: A much larger clone is a single base away; this may be a read error. The chain has TRBV19 and TRBJ2-1, with 15 bases lining up with TRBD2. The CDR3 is made up of 16 amino acids. Germline V gene sequence: CDR1 LNHDA, CDR2 SQIVND (reference sequence). Written as DNA, the CDR3 is TGTGCCAGTAGGCCGACCGGGACTAGCGGGAGGAATGAGCGGTTCTTC. It translates to CASRPTGTSGRNERFF.